This TCR beta chain was documented in a study of sequential checkpoint blockade in melanoma. The treatment here: randomized to nivolumab then ipilimumab (arm A) or the reverse (arm B). The CDR3 runs 14 residues. Trimming pared 8 bases from V and 0 bases from J, leaving 11 bases between. CDR1 MNHGY and CDR2 SAAAGT come from the germline V gene. Produced via immunoSEQ multiplex PCR; TCRdb's table is partial and in-frame only. The sample lists approximately 3,000 clones; around 27% were seen once. This clonotype originated in a human donor with melanoma. This chain joins TRBV6-8 and TRBJ1-5; tentatively, D is TRBD1 (6 bases). The sequenced sample was tumor tissue (inferred from file names), obtained from a patient given nivolumab and ipilimumab in sequence. CDR3 residues: CASGQQGSNQPQHF. CDR3 DNA: TGTGCCAGCGGACAACAGGGTAGCAATCAGCCCCAGCATTTT.